This T cell receptor beta chain was obtained from a study of beta chain features in type 1 diabetes. The CDR3 has 16 residues. Germline CDR1 is LGHNA and CDR2 is YSLEER. Trimming at V came to 1 base and at J to 4 bases, leaving 6 bases not matched to a gene. Expressed TCRB transcripts were sequenced, since all the RNA that had been isolated was reverse transcribed. TCRdb keeps only in-frame clones here, not all; method: immunoSEQ multiplex PCR. Of just under 150,000 clones listed, about 9.4% are singletons. Sorted populations were all over 98% pure. Material: naive CD4+ T cells from blood. The receptor's source is a man younger than 35 in good health. V usage is TRBV4-3 and J usage is TRBJ2-1, with TRBD2 identical over 8 bases. The CDR3 DNA is TGCGCCAGCAGCCAAGGGACCGGGACTAGGTACAATGAGCAGTTCTTC. Translating gives CASSQGTGTRYNEQFF.